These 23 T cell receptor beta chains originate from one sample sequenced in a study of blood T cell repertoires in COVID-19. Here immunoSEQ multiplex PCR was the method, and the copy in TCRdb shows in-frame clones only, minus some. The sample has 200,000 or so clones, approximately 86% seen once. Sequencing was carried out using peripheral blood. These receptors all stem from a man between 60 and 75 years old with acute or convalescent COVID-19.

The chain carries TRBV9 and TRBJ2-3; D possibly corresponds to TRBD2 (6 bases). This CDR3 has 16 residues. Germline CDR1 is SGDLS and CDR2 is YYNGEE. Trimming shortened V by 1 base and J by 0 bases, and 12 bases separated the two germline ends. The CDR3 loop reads CASSVLGGASTDTQYF. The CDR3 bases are TGTGCCAGCAGCGTATTGGGCGGGGCTAGCACAGATACGCAGTATTTT. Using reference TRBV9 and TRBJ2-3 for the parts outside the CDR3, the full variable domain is DSGVTQTPKHLITATGQRVTLRCSPRSGDLSVYWYQQSLDQGLQFLIQYYNGEERAKGNILERFSAQQFPDLHSELNLSSLELGDSALYFCASSVLGGASTDTQYFGPGTRLTVL.

CDR3 sequence reads: CASFRGGTDTQYF. The CDR3 coding sequence is TGTGCCAGCTTCAGGGGTGGGACAGATACGCAGTATTTT. This chain connects TRBV28 to TRBJ2-3, with D tentatively TRBD1 (6 bases). The germline V gene has CDR1 MDHEN and CDR2 SYDVKM. Trimming shortened V by 8 bases and J by 3 bases, and 12 bases separated the two germline ends. The CDR3 covers 13 residues.

CDR3 nucleotide sequence: TGTGCCAGCAGTGAACAACAGGGGGGGGGTGAAAAACTGTTTTTT. It is translated as CASSEQQGGGEKLFF. This chain joins TRBV25-1 and TRBJ1-4; 8 bases agree with TRBD1. Germline V gene sequence: CDR1 MGHDK, CDR2 SYGVNS. This CDR3 is 15 amino acids long. V lost 2 bases, J lost 7 bases, and 6 bases stayed unmatched.

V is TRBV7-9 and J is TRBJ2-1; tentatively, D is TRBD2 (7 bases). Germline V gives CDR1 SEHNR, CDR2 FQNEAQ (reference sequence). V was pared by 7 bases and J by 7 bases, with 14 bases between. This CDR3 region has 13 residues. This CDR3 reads CASKGGERNEQFF. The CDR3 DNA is TGTGCCAGCAAAGGGGGGGAGAGGAATGAGCAGTTCTTC.

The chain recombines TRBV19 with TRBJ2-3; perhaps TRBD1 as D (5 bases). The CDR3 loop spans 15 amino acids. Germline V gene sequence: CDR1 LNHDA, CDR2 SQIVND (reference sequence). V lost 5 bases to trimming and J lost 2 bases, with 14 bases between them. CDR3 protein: CASSDQWGVTDTQYF. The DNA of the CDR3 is TGTGCCAGTAGTGACCAGTGGGGCGTCACAGATACGCAGTATTTT.

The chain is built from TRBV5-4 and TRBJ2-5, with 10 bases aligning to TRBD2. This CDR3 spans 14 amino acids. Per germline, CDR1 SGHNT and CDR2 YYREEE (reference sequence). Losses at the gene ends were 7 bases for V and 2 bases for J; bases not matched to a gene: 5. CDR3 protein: CASGLAGEQETQYF. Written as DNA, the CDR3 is TGTGCCAGCGGGCTAGCGGGGGAACAAGAGACCCAGTACTTC.

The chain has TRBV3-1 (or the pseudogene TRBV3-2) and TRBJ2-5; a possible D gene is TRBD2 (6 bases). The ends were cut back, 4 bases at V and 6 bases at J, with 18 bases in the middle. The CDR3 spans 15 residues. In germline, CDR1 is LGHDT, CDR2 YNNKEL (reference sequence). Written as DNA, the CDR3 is TGTGCCAGCAGCCCTAAGGAGGGCAGGAGGAAGACCCAGTACTTC. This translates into CASSPKEGRRKTQYF.

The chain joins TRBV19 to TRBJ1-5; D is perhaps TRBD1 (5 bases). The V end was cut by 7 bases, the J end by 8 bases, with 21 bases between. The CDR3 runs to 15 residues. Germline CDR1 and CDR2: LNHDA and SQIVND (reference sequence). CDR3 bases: TGTGCCAGTAATACCTTCGACAGATCGCCGGAGCCCCAGCATTTT. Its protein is CASNTFDRSPEPQHF. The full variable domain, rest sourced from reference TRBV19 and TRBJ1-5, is DGGITQSPKYLFRKEGQNVTLSCEQNLNHDAMYWYRQDPGQGLRLIYYSQIVNDFQKGDIAEGYSVSREKKESFPLTVTSAQKNPTAFYLCASNTFDRSPEPQHFGDGTRLSIL.

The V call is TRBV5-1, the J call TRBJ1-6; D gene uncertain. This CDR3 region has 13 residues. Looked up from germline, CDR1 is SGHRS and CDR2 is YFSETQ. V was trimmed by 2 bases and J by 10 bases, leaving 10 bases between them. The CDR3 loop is CASSFDTGSPLHF. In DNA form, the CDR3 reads TGCGCCAGCAGCTTCGACACTGGGTCACCCCTCCACTTT.

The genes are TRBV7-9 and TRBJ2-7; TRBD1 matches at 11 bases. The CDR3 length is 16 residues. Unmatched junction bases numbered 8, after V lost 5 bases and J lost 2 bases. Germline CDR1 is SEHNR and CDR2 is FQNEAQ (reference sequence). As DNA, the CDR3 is TGTGCCAGCAGCAATGGGGAGGGACAGGGGGCCTACGAGCAGTACTTC. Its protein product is CASSNGEGQGAYEQYF.

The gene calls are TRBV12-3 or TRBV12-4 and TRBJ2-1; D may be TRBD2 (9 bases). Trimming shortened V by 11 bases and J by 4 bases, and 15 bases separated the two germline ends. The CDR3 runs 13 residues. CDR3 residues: CAAGGTGYNEQFF. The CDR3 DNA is TGTGCCGCGGGAGGGACAGGATACAATGAGCAGTTCTTC.

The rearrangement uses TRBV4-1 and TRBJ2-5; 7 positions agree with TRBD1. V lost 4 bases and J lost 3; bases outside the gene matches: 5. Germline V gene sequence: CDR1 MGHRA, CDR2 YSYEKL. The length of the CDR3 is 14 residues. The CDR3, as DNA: TGCGCCAGCAGCCCGACAGGGTTTGAAGAGACCCAGTACTTC. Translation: CASSPTGFEETQYF.

This chain's CDR3 is CASSPDRGGETQYF. DNA for the CDR3: TGTGCCAGCAGCCCTGACAGGGGGGGAGAGACCCAGTACTTC. V usage is TRBV7-2 and J usage is TRBJ2-5; 9 nucleotides line up with TRBD1. Germline V gene lookup returns CDR1 SGHTA and CDR2 FQGNSA. V lost 5 bases and J lost 4; bases outside the gene matches: 5. There are 14 residues in the CDR3. Looking up the rest from reference TRBV7-2 and TRBJ2-5 gives the full variable domain: GAGVSQSPSNKVTEKGKDVELRCDPISGHTALYWYRQSLGQGLEFLIYFQGNSAPDKSGLPSDRFSAERTGGSVSTLTIQRTQQEDSAVYLCASSPDRGGETQYFGPGTRLLVL.

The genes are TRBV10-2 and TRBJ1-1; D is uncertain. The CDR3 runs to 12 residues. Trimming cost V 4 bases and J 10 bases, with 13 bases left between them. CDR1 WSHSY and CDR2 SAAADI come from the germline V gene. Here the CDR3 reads CASSGGEGAAFF. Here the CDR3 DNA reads TGCGCCAGCAGTGGCGGAGAGGGAGCAGCTTTCTTT.

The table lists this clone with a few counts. The CDR3 DNA is TGTGCCAGCAGTTTCGACAGGGGGCTGGGTAACTATGGCTACACCTTC. Its translation: CASSFDRGLGNYGYTF. The rearrangement uses TRBV2 and TRBJ1-2, with TRBD1 matching 10 bases. V was pared by 5 bases and J by 1 base, with 7 bases of the junction left unmatched. The CDR3 extends over 16 amino acids. CDR1 and CDR2 from the germline V gene are SNHLY and FYNNEI.

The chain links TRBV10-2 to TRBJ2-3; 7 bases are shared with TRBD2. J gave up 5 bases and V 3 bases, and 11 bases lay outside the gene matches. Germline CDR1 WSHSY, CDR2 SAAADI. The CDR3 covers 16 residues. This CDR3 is CASSDWRGGGGDTQYF. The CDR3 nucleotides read TGCGCCAGCAGTGATTGGAGAGGCGGGGGAGGAGATACGCAGTATTTT.

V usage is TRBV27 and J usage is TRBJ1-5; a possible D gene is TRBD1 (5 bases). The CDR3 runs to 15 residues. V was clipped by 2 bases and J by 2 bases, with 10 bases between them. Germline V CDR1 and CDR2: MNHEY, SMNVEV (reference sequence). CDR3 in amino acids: CASSLQGRGNQPQHF. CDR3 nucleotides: TGTGCCAGCAGTTTACAGGGTAGGGGCAATCAGCCCCAGCATTTT.

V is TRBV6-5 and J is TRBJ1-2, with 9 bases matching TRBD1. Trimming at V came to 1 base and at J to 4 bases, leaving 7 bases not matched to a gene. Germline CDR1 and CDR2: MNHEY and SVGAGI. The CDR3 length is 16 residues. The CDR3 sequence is CASSYWDRAKPYGYTF. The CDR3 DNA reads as TGTGCCAGCAGTTACTGGGACAGGGCGAAACCCTATGGCTACACCTTC.

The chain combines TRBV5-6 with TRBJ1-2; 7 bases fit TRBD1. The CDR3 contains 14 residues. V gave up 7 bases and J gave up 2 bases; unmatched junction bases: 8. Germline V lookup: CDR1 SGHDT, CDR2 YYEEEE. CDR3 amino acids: CASGRGVENYGYTF. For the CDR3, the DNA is TGTGCCAGCGGCAGGGGGGTAGAAAACTATGGCTACACCTTC.

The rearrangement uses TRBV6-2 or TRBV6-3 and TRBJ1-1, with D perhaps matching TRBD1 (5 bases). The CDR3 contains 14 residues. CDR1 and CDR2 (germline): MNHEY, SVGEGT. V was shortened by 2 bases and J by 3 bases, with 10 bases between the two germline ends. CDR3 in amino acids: CASSYKGGDTEAFF. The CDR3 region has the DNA TGTGCCAGCAGTTACAAGGGAGGGGACACTGAAGCTTTCTTT.

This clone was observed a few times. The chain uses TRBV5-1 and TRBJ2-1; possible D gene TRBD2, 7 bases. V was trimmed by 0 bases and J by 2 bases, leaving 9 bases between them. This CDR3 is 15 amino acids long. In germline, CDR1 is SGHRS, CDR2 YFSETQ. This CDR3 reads CASSLGGGPYNEQFF. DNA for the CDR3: TGCGCCAGCAGCTTGGGGGGGGGCCCCTACAATGAGCAGTTCTTC.

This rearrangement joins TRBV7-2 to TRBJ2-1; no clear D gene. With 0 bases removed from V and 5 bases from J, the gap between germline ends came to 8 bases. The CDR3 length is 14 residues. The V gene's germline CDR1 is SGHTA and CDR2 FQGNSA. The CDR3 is CASSLAPADNEQFF. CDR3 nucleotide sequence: TGTGCCAGCAGCTTAGCGCCTGCGGACAATGAGCAGTTCTTC.

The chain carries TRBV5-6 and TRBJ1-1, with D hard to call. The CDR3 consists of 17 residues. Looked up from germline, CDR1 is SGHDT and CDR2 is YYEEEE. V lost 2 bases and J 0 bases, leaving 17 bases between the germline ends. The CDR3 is CASSFIRGRPMNTEAFF. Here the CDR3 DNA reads TGTGCCAGCAGCTTCATTCGAGGCCGACCTATGAACACTGAAGCTTTCTTT. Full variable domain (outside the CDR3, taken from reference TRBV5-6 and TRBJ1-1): DAGVTQSPTHLIKTRGQQVTLRCSPKSGHDTVSWYQQALGQGPQFIFQYYEEEERQRGNFPDRFSGHQFPNYSSELNVNALLLGDSALYLCASSFIRGRPMNTEAFFGQGTRLTVV.